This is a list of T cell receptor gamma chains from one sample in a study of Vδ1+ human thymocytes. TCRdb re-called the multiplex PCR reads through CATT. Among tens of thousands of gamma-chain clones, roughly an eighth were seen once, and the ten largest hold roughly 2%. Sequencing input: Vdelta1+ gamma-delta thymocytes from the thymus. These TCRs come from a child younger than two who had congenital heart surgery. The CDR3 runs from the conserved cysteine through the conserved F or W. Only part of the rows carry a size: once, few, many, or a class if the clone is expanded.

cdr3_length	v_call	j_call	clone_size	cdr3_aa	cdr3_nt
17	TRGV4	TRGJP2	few	CATWDGHLGSSDWIKTF	TGTGCCACCTGGGATGGGCATTTGGGTAGTAGTGATTGGATCAAGACGTTT
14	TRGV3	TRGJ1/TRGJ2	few	CATWDGADYYKKLF	TGTGCCACCTGGGACGGTGCCGATTATTATAAGAAACTCTTT
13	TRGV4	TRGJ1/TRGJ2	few	CATWNHNYYKKLF	TGTGCCACCTGGAACCATAATTATTATAAGAAACTCTTT
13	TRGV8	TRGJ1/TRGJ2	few	CATWDPDYYKKLF	TGTGCCACCTGGGATCCCGATTATTATAAGAAACTCTTT
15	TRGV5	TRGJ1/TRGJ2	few	CATWDRPYPYYKKLF	TGTGCCACCTGGGACAGGCCATACCCTTATTATAAGAAACTCTTT
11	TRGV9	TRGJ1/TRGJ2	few	CALWEPDKKLF	TGTGCCTTGTGGGAGCCTGATAAGAAACTCTTT
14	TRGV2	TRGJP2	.	CATWDGQGDWIKTF	TGTGCCACCTGGGACGGGCAGGGAGATTGGATCAAGACGTTT
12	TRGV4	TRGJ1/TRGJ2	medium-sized	CATWDGHNKKLF	TGTGCCACCTGGGATGGGCATAATAAGAAACTCTTT
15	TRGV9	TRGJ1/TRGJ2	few	CALWEVRPLYYKKLF	TGTGCCTTGTGGGAGGTCCGTCCCCTTTATTATAAGAAACTCTTT
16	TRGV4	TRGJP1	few	CATWDEETSTGWFKIF	TGTGCCACCTGGGATGAGGAAACAAGCACTGGTTGGTTCAAGATATTT
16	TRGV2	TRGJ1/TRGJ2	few	CATWDAPLLPIYKKLF	TGTGCCACCTGGGACGCACCCCTCCTGCCTATTTATAAGAAACTCTTT
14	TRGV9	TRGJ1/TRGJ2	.	CALWEVRIYYKKLF	TGTGCCTTGTGGGAGGTCAGGATCTATTATAAGAAACTCTTT
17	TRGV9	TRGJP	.	CALWEVKGELGKKIKVF	TGTGCCTTGTGGGAGGTTAAGGGGGAGTTGGGCAAAAAAATCAAGGTATTT
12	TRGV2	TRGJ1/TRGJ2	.	CATWDGHVKKLF	TGTGCCACCTGGGACGGGCATGTTAAGAAACTCTTT
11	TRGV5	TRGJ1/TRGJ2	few	CATNLRYKKLF	TGTGCCACCAATCTCCGGTATAAGAAACTCTTT
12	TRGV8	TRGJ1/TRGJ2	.	CATWDSHYKKLF	TGCGCCACCTGGGATAGTCATTATAAGAAACTCTTT
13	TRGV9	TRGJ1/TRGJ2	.	CALWEVGNHKKLF	TGTGCCTTGTGGGAGGTGGGGAACCATAAGAAACTCTTT
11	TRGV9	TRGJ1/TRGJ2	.	CALGAWGKKLF	TGTGCTTTAGGGGCCTGGGGTAAGAAACTCTTT
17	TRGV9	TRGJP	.	CALWGVPTELGKKIKVF	TGTGCCTTGTGGGGTGTCCCGACCGAGTTGGGCAAAAAAATCAAGGTATTT
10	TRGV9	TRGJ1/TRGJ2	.	CALWEVGKLF	TGTGCCTTGTGGGAGGTAGGGAAACTCTTT
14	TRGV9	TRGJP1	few	CALCVITTGWFKIF	TGTGCCTTGTGTGTGATTACCACTGGTTGGTTCAAGATATTT
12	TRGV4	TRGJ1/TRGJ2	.	CATWNRGPKKLF	TGTGCCACCTGGAATAGGGGGCCTAAGAAACTCTTT
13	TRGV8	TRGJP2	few	CATWVASDWIKTF	TGTGCCACCTGGGTCGCTAGTGATTGGATCAAGACGTTT
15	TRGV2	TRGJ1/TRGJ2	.	CATWDGPRGDYKKLF	TGTGCCACCTGGGACGGGCCGAGGGGGGATTATAAGAAACTCTTT
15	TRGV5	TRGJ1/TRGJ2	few	CATWDGPGNYYKKLF	TGTGCCACCTGGGACGGGCCAGGGAATTATTATAAGAAACTCTTT
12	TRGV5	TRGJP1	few	CATWVTGWFKIF	TGTGCCACCTGGGTCACTGGTTGGTTCAAGATATTT
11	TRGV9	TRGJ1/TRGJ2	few	CASWEVYKKLF	TGTGCCTCGTGGGAGGTTTATAAGAAACTCTTT
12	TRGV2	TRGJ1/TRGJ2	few	CATWDGRVKKLF	TGTGCCACCTGGGACGGGCGGGTTAAGAAACTCTTT
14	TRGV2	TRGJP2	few	CATWDRDLDWIKTF	TGTGCCACCTGGGACAGAGACCTAGATTGGATCAAGACGTTT
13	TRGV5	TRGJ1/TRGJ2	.	CATWDRGYYKKLF	TGTGCCACCTGGGACCGGGGTTATTATAAGAAACTCTTT